This TCR beta chain derives from a study of control samples from healthy donors and cancer patients. V was cut by 3 bases and J by 2 bases, with 10 bases left in between. The CDR3 length is 14 residues. From germline, CDR1 is SGHNT and CDR2 YYREEE (reference sequence). Generated by immunoSEQ multiplex PCR, the TCRdb table keeps only in-frame clones and is missing some. The data show over 150,000 clones, around 87% seen once. The source material was blood. V gene TRBV5-4 combines with J gene TRBJ2-3, with D perhaps TRBD2 (5 bases). The TCR sequence derives from a woman in her forties or fifties in good health. In nucleotides, the CDR3 is TGTGCCAGCAGCTCCGGACTGCTCACAGATACGCAGTATTTT. Translation gives CASSSGLLTDTQYF.